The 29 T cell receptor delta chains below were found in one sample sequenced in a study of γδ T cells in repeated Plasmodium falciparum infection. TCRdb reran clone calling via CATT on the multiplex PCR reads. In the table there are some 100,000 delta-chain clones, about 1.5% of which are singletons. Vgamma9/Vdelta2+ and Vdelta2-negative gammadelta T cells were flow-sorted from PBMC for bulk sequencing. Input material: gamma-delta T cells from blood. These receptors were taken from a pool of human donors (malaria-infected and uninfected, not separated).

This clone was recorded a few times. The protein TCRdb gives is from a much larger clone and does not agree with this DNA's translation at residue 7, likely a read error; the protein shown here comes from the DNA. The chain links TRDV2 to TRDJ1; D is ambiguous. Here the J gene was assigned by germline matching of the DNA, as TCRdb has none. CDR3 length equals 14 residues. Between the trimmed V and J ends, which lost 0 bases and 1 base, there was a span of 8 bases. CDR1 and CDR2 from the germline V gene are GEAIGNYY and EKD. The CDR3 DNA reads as TGTGCCTGTGACACCGGTATCTGCACCGATAAACTCATCTTT. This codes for CACDTGICTDKLIF.

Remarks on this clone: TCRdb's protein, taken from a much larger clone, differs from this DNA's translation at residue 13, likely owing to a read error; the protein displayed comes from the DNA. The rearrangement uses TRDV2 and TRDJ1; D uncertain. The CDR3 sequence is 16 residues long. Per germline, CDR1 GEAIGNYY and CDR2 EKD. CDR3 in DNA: TGTGCCTGTGACACCCTGATCCAGAGGTACACCGATAGACTCATCTTT. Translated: CACDTLIQRYTDRLIF.

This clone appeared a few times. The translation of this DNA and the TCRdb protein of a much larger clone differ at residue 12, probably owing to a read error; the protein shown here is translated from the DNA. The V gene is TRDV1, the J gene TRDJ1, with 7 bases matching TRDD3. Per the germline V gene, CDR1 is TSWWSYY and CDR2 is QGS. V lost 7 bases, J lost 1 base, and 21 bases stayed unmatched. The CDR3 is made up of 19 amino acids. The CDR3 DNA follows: TGTGCTCTTGCGTTCCAACGAGAAGGGGGATCCCGGCCCACCGATAAACTCATCTTT. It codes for CALAFQREGGSRPTDKLIF.

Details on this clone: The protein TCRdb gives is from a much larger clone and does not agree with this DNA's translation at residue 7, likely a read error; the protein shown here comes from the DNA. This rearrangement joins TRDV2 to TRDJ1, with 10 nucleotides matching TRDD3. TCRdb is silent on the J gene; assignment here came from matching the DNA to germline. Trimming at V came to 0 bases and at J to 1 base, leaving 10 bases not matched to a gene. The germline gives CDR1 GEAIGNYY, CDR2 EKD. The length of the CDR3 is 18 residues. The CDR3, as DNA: TGTGCCTGTGACACCGTCAGCCGGGGGATACGCGGCACCGATAAACTCATCTTT. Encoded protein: CACDTVSRGIRGTDKLIF.

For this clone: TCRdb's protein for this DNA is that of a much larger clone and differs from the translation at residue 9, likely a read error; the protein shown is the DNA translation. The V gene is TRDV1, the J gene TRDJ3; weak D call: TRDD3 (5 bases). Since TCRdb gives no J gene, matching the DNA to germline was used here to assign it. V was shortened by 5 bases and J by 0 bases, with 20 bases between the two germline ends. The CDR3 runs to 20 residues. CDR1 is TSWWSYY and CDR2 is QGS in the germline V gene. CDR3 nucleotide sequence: TGTGCTCTTGGGAAGGGAGTACTGGAGGATTACTCCTGGGACACCCGACAGATGTTTTTC. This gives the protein CALGKGVLEDYSWDTRQMFF.

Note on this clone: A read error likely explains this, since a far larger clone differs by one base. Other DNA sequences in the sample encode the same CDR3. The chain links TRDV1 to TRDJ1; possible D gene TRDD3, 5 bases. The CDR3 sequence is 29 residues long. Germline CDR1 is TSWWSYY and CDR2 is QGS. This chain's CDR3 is CALGEGRNRFVSRMVEPPYLGPYTDKLIF. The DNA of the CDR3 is TGTGCTCTTGGGGAAGGTAGGAACAGATTCGTGTCCCGGATGGTTGAACCCCCTTACCTGGGCCCTTACACCGATAAGCTCATCTTT.

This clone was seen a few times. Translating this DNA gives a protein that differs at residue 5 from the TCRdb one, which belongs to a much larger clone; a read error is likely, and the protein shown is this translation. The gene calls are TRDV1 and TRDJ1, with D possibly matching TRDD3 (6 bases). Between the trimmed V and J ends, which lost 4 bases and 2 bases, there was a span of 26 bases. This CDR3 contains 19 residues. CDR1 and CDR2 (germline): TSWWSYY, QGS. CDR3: CALGGPFPLILGRTDKLIF. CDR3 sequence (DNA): TGTGCTCTTGGGGGACCTTTTCCCCTCATACTGGGTCGGACCGATAAACTCATCTTT.

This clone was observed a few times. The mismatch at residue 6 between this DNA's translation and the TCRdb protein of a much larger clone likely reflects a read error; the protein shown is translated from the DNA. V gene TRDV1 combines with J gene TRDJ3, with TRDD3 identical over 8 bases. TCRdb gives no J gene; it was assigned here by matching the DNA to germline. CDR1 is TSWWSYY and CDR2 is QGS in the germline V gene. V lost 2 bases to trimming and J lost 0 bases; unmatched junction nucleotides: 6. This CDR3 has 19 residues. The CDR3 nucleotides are TGTGCTCTTGGGGAAGCTGGGGGACTTTACTCCTGGGACACCCGACAGATGTTTTTC. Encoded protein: CALGEAGGLYSWDTRQMFF.

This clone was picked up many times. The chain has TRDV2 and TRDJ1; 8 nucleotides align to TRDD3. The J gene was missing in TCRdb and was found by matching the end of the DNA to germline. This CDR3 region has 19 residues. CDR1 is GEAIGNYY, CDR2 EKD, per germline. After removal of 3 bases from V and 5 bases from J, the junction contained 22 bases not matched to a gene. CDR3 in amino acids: CACDPVGRDTLGGVDKLIF. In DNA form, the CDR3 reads TGTGCCTGTGACCCCGTGGGCAGGGATACGCTCGGGGGGGTTGATAAACTCATCTTT.

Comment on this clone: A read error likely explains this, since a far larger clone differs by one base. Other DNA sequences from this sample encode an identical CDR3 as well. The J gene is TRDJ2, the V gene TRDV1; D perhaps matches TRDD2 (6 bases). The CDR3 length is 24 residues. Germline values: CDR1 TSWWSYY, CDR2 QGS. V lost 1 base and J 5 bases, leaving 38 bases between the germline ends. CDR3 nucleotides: TGTGCTCTTGGGGAACGGGAGGCCTTTAGTTACTCCTACGTTACGTGGCACGGTACAGCACAACTCTTCTTT. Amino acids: CALGEREAFSYSYVTWHGTAQLFF.

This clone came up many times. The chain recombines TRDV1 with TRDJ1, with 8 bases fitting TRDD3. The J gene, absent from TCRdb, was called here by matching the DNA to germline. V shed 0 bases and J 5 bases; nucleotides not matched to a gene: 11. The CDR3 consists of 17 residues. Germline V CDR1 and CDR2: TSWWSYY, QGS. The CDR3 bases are TGTGCTCTTGGGGAACTCTCCCCGTACTGGGGGCTGGATAAACTCATCTTT. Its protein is CALGELSPYWGLDKLIF.

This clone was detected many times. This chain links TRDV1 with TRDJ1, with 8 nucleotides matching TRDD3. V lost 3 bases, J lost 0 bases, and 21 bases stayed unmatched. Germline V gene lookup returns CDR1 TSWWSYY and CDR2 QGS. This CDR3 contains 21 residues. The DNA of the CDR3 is TGTGCTCTTGGGGAGCCTCTCGAGCTACTGGGGGCTTTCTCCTACACCGATAAACTCATCTTT. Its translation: CALGEPLELLGAFSYTDKLIF.

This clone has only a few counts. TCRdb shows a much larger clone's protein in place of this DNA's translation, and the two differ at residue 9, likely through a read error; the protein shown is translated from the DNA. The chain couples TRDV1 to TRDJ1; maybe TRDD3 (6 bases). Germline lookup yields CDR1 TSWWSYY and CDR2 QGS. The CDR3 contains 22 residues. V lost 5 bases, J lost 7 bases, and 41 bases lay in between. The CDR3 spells CALGRSPPSTFSTGISQGKLIF. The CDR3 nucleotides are TGTGCTCTTGGGAGATCCCCACCTAGTACTTTCTCTACTGGGATATCCCAGGGTAAACTCATCTTT.

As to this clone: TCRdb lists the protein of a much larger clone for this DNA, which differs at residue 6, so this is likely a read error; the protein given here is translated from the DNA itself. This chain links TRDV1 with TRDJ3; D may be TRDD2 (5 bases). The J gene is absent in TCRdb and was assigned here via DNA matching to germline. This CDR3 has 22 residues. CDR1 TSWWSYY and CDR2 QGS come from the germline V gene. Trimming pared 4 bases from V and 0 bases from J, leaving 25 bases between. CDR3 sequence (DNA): TGTGCTCTTGGGGGACCTCCTCCGGGGTACCTACCGAGCTCCTGGGACACCCGACAGATGTTTTTC. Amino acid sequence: CALGGPPPGYLPSSWDTRQMFF.

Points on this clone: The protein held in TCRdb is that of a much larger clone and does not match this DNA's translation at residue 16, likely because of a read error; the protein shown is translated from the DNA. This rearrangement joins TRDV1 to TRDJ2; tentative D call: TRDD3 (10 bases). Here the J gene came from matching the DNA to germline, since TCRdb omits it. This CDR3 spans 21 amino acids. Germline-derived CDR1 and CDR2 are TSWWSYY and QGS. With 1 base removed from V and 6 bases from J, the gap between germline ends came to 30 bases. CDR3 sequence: CALGEPTFLQGDTHRAAQLFF. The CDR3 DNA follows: TGTGCTCTTGGGGAACCTACCTTCCTACAGGGGGATACGCATAGGGCAGCACAACTCTTCTTT.

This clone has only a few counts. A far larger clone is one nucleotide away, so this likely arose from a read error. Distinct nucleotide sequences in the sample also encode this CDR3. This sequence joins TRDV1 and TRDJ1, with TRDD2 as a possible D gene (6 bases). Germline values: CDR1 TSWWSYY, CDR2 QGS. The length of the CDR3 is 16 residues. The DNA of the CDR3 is TGTGCTCTTGGGGATGTTCCTTCCGCCGGGGAACTCTCACTCATTTTT. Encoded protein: CALGDVPSAGELSLIF.

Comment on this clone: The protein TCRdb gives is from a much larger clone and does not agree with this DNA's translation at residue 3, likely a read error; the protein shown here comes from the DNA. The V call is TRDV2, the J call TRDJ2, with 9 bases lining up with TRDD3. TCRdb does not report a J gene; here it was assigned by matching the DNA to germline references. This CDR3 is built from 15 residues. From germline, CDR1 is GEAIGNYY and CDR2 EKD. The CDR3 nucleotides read TGTGCCCGTGACACCGGGGATACGGTGACAGCACAACTCTTCTTT. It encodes CARDTGDTVTAQLFF.

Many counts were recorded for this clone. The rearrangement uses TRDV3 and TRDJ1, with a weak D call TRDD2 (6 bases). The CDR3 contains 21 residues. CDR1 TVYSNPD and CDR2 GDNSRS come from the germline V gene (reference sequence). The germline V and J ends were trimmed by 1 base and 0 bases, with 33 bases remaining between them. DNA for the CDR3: TGTGCCTTTAAACACTCCTACCGGCGTGGTGGGGTCGTGGGGTACACCGATAAACTCATCTTT. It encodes CAFKHSYRRGGVVGYTDKLIF.

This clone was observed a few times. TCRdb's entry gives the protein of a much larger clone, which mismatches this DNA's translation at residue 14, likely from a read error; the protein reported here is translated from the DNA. CDR3 sequence (DNA): TGTGCCTGTGACGCATTACTGGGGGATACGCTTAAACTCACCTTT. This encodes CACDALLGDTLKLTF. The V gene is TRDV2; the J gene was not called; TRDD3 reflects the table's D call only, with no check against the DNA. Germline assignment: CDR1 GEAIGNYY and CDR2 EKD. The CDR3 runs 15 residues.

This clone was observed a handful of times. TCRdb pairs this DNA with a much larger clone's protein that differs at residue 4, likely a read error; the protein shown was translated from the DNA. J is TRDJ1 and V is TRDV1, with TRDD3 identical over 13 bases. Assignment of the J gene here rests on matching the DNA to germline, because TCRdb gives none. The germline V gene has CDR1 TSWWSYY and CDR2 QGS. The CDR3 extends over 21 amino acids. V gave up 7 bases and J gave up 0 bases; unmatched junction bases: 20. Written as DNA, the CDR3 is TGTGCTCTTGAGGATCTGGACGGTACTGGGGGATACGTCATATACACCGATAAACTCATCTTT. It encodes CALEDLDGTGGYVIYTDKLIF.

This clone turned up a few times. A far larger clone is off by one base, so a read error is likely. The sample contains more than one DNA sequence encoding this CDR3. CDR3 residues: CAWAYGGSYTDKLIF. DNA of the CDR3: TGTGCCTGGGCCTACGGAGGGTCGTACACCGATAAACTCATCTTC. No call exists for the J gene, whereas the V gene is TRDV2; the D call TRDD3 from the table was never checked on the DNA. Per germline, CDR1 GEAIGNYY and CDR2 EKD. The CDR3 sequence is 15 residues long.

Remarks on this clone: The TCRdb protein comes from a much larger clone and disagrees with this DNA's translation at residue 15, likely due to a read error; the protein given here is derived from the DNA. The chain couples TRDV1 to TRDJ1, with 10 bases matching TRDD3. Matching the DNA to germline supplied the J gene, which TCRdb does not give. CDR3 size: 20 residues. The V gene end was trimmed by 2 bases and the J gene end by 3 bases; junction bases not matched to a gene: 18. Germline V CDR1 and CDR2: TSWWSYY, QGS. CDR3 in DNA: TGTGCTCTTGGGGAAAGGGGGGATACGAATAACTGGGGGAGAGCCGATAAACTCATCTTT. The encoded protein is CALGERGDTNNWGRADKLIF.

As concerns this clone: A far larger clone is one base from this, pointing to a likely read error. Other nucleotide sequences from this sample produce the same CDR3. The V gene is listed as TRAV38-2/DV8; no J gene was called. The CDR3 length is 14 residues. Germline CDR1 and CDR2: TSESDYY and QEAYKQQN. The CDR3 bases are TGTGCTTATAAGACGTACTGGAACACCGATAAGCTCATCTTT. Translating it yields CAYKTYWNTDKLIF.

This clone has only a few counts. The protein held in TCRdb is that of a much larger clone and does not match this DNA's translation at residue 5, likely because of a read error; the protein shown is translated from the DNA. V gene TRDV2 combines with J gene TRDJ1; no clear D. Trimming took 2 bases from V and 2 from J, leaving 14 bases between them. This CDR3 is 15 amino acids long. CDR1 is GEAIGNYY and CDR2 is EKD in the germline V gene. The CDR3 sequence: CACDIGSVKTDKLIF. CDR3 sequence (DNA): TGTGCCTGTGACATCGGCTCGGTTAAGACCGATAAACTCATCTTT.

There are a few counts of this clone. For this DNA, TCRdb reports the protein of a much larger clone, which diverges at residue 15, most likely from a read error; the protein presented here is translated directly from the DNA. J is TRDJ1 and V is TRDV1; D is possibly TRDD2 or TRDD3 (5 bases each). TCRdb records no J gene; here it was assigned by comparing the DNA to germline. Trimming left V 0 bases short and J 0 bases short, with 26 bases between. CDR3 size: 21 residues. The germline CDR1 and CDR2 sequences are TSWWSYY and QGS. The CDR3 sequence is CALGELEEVPMPYWHTDKLIF. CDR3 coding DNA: TGTGCTCTTGGGGAACTAGAGGAAGTGCCCATGCCCTACTGGCACACCGATAAACTCATCTTT.

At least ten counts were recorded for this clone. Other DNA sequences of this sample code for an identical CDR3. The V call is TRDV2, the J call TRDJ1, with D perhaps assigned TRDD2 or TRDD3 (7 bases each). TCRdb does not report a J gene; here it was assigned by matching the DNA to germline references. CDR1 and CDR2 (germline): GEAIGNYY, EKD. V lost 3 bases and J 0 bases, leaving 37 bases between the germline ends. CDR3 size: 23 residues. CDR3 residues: CACDPLFPTRGTLGGSYTDKLIF. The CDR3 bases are TGTGCCTGTGACCCTTTGTTTCCTACCCGGGGGACATTGGGGGGATCTTACACCGATAAACTCATCTTT.

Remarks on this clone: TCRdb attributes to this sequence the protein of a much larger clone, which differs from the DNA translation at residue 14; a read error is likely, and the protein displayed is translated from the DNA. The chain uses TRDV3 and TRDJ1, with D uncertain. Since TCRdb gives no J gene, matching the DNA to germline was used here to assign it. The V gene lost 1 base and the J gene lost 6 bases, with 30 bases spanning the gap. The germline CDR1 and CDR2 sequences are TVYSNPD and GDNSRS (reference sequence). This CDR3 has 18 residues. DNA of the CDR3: TGTGCCTTTATGGATTCGAGGAGCGCCGAGCGCAGGGCCTATAAACTCATCTTT. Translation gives CAFMDSRSAERRAYKLIF.

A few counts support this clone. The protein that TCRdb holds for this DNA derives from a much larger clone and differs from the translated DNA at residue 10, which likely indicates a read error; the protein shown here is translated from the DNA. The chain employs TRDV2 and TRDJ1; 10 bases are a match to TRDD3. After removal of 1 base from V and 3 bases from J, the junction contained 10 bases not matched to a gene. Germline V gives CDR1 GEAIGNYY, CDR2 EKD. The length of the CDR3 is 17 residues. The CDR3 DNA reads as TGTGCCTGTGACACGGGTACTGGGGGATGCAGGGCCGATAAACTCATCTTT. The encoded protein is CACDTGTGGCRADKLIF.

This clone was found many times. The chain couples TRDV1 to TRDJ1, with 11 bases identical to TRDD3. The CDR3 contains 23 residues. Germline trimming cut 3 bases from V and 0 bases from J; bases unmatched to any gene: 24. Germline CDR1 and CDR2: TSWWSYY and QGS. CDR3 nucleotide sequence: TGTGCTCTTGGGGATGCGTCCACATGGTACTGGGGGATAAGGTGGCCTTACACCGATAAACTCATCTTT. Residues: CALGDASTWYWGIRWPYTDKLIF.